These 14 T cell receptor beta chains originate from one sample sequenced in a study of blood T cell repertoires in COVID-19. Profiling relied on immunoSEQ multiplex PCR, and the TCRdb table lists in-frame clones only, not all of them. The repertoire holds about 250,000 clones, roughly 88% seen once, with over 1.3% in the top ten. The specimen sequenced was peripheral blood. These TCRs come from an older man with acute or convalescent COVID-19.

Of note for this clone: Other DNA sequences from this sample encode an identical CDR3 as well. The chain is built from TRBV5-1 and TRBJ2-5, with 7 bases lining up with TRBD2. CDR3 size: 14 residues. From germline, CDR1 is SGHRS and CDR2 YFSETQ. With V trimmed by 0 bases and J by 5 bases, 4 bases remained unmatched. The CDR3, as DNA: TGCGCCAGCAGCTTGGTCGCGGGAGTTGAGACCCAGTACTTC. Translated: CASSLVAGVETQYF.

The V gene is TRBV19, the J gene TRBJ1-1; perhaps TRBD1 as D (6 bases). This CDR3 region has 15 residues. V lost 3 bases to trimming and J lost 7 bases, with 18 bases between them. Germline V gene lookup returns CDR1 LNHDA and CDR2 SQIVND (reference sequence). CDR3 in DNA: TGTGCCAGTAGTATTTTTGGTTTGGGGGCTGTTGAAGCTTTCTTT. Protein: CASSIFGLGAVEAFF.

The chain joins TRBV12-3 or TRBV12-4 to TRBJ2-7, with 8 bases lining up with TRBD1. CDR3 length equals 12 residues. V lost 5 bases to trimming and J lost 3 bases; unmatched junction nucleotides: 0. The CDR3 is CASSTGGYEQYF. CDR3 DNA: TGTGCCAGCAGTACAGGGGGCTACGAGCAGTACTTC.

This rearrangement joins TRBV4-1 to TRBJ2-3; TRBD2 matches 15 bases. The CDR3 spans 18 residues. V shed 3 bases, J shed 6 bases, and the junction held 10 bases outside the gene matches. Germline V CDR1 and CDR2: MGHRA, YSYEKL. In nucleotides, the CDR3 is TGCGCCAGCAGCCAGGCCGAGGGACTAGCGGGAGGACTTGATACGCAGTATTTT. The encoded protein is CASSQAEGLAGGLDTQYF.

The chain is built from TRBV7-9 and TRBJ1-4; D might be TRBD1 (5 bases). CDR1 is SEHNR and CDR2 is FQNEAQ in the germline V gene (reference sequence). V dropped 1 base and J dropped 3 bases, with 12 bases sitting between them. The CDR3 covers 16 residues. In DNA form, the CDR3 reads TGTGCCAGCAGCTTAGTTGGCACAGGTCCTAATGAAAAACTGTTTTTT. It specifies CASSLVGTGPNEKLFF.

V usage is TRBV19 and J usage is TRBJ2-7; 11 nucleotides align to TRBD2. V dropped 3 bases and J dropped 2; count of bases not matched to a gene: 3. This CDR3 spans 15 amino acids. Germline V gives CDR1 LNHDA, CDR2 SQIVND (reference sequence). CDR3 region: CASSMVTSGTYEQYF. The CDR3, as DNA: TGTGCCAGTAGTATGGTGACTAGCGGGACCTACGAGCAGTACTTC.

This rearrangement joins TRBV27 to TRBJ2-3; 8 bases are shared with TRBD2. The CDR3 extends over 13 amino acids. Germline lookup yields CDR1 MNHEY and CDR2 SMNVEV (reference sequence). Trimming at V came to 4 bases and at J to 5 bases, leaving 2 bases not matched to a gene. The CDR3 DNA reads as TGTGCCAGCAGTTCCCGGGAGGGAGATACGCAGTATTTT. The encoded protein is CASSSREGDTQYF.

V and J are TRBV19 and TRBJ2-6; 9 bases map to TRBD1. CDR3 length equals 16 residues. Trimming at V came to 9 bases and at J to 0 bases, leaving 6 bases not matched to a gene. Germline V lookup: CDR1 LNHDA, CDR2 SQIVND (reference sequence). CDR3 coding DNA: TGTGCCAGGCCGGGACAGGGATGCTCTGGGGCCAACGTCCTGACTTTC. Encoded protein: CARPGQGCSGANVLTF.

The chain recombines TRBV27 with TRBJ1-6; 12 positions agree with TRBD1. Looked up from germline, CDR1 is MNHEY and CDR2 is SMNVEV (reference sequence). CDR3 length equals 19 residues. The V segment lost 5 bases and the J segment 2 bases; nucleotides outside the gene matches: 10. For the CDR3, the DNA is TGTGCCAGCAGTCCGGGACAGGGGGCATATAGGACCTATAATTCACCCCTCCACTTT. Protein: CASSPGQGAYRTYNSPLHF.

The chain combines TRBV7-9 with TRBJ1-2, with 7 bases fitting TRBD1. CDR1 SEHNR and CDR2 FQNEAQ come from the germline V gene (reference sequence). V lost 1 base to trimming and J lost 2 bases; unmatched junction nucleotides: 7. CDR3 length equals 16 residues. CDR3: CASSLGGQISNYGYTF. CDR3 coding DNA: TGTGCCAGCAGCTTAGGGGGACAGATATCGAACTATGGCTACACCTTC.

J is TRBJ2-1 and V is TRBV9; TRBD1 matches 9 bases. V gave up 2 bases and J gave up 6 bases; unmatched junction bases: 9. The CDR3 has 16 amino acids. Per the germline V gene, CDR1 is SGDLS and CDR2 is YYNGEE. CDR3 nucleotide sequence: TGTGCCAGCAGCGTCTCCGGGACAGGGTCTTTCAATGAGCAGTTCTTC. Translated: CASSVSGTGSFNEQFF. Full variable domain (rest looked up from reference TRBV9 and TRBJ2-1): DSGVTQTPKHLITATGQRVTLRCSPRSGDLSVYWYQQSLDQGLQFLIQYYNGEERAKGNILERFSAQQFPDLHSELNLSSLELGDSALYFCASSVSGTGSFNEQFFGPGTRLTVL.

The chain recombines TRBV28 with TRBJ2-7; possibly TRBD1 for D (5 bases). V was trimmed by 3 bases and J by 4 bases, leaving 19 bases between them. Germline V gene sequence: CDR1 MDHEN, CDR2 SYDVKM. There are 16 residues in the CDR3. CDR3 region: CASSLAPGRPRYEQYF. CDR3 in DNA: TGTGCCAGCAGTTTGGCCCCAGGGCGCCCACGTTACGAGCAGTACTTC.

The chain employs TRBV5-1 and TRBJ2-7; D is unclear. Germline lookup yields CDR1 SGHRS and CDR2 YFSETQ. CDR3 size: 13 residues. V was pared by 0 bases and J by 3 bases, with 7 bases between. CDR3 in DNA: TGCGCCAGCAGCTTGGACAGAAACTACGAGCAGTACTTC. This encodes CASSLDRNYEQYF. Variable domain in full (rest from reference TRBV5-1 and TRBJ2-7): KAGVTQTPRYLIKTRGQQVTLSCSPISGHRSVSWYQQTPGQGLQFLFEYFSETQRNKGNFPGRFSGRQFSNSRSEMNVSTLELGDSALYLCASSLDRNYEQYFGPGTRLTVT.

V and J are TRBV12-5 and TRBJ2-3, with 10 bases identical to TRBD2. V shed 3 bases, J shed 2 bases, and the junction held 2 bases outside the gene matches. Germline V CDR1 and CDR2: LGHNT, FRNRAP. This CDR3 is 15 amino acids long. Written as DNA, the CDR3 is TGTGCTAGTGGTTTTAGCGGGGGGAACACAGATACGCAGTATTTT. Encoded protein: CASGFSGGNTDTQYF.